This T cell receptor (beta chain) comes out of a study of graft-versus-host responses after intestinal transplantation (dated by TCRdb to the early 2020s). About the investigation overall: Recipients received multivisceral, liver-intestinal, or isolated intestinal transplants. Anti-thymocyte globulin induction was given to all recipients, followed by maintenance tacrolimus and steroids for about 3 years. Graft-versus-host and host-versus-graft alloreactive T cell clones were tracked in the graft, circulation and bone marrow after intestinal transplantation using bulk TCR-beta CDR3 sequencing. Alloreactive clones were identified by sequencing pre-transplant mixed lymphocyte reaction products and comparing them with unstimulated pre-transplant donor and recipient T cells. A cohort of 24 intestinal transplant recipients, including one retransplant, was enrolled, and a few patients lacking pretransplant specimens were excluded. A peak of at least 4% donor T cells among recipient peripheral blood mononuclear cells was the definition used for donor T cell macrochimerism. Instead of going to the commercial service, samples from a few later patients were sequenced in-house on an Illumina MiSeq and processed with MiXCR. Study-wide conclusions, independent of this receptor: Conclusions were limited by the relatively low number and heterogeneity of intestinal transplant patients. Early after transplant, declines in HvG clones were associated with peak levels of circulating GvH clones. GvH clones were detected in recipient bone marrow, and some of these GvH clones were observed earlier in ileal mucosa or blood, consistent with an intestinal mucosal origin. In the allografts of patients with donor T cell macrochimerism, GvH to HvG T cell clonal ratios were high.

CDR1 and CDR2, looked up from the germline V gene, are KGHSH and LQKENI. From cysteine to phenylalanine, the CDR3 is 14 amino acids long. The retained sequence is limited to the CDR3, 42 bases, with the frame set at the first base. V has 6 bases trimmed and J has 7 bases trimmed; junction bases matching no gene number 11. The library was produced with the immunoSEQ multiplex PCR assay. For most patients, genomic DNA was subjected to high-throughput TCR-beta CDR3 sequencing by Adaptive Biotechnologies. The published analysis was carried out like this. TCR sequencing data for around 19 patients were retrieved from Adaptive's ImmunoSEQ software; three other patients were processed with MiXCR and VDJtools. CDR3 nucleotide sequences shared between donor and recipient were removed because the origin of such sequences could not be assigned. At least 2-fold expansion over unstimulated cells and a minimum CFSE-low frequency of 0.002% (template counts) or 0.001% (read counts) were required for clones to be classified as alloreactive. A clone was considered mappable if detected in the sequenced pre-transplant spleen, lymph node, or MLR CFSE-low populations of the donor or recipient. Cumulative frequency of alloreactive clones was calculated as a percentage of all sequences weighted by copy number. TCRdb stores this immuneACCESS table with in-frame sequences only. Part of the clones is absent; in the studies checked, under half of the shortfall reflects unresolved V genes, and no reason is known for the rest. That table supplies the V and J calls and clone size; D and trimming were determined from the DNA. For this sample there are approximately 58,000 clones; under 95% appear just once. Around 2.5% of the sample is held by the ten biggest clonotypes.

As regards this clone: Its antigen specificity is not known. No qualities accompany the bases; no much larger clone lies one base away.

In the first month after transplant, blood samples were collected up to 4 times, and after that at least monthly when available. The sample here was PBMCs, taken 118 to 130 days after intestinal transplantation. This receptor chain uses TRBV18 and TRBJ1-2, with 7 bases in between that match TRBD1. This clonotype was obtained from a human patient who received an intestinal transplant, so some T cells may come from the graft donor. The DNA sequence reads TGTGCCAGCTCCCAGGAGGGGGCATGGCGTGGCTACACCTTC. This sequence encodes CASSQEGAWRGYTF. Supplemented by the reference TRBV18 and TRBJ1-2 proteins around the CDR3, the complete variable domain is NAGVMQNPRHLVRRRGQEARLRCSPMKGHSHVYWYRQLPEEGLKFMVYLQKENIIDESGMPKERFSAEFPKEGPSILRIQQVVRGDSAAYFCASSQEGAWRGYTFGSGTRLTVV.